In this sample, the clone carrying this TCR beta chain turned up many times. The antigen remains undetermined. From RNA transcripts, TCR beta CDR3 regions were amplified. First-round RT-PCR of the TCR CDR3 relied on the HTBI primer set. MiXCR, run by TCRdb on the multiplex PCR reads, gives a single entry per CDR3 protein. The table records some 600,000 distinct CDR3 sequences, around 13% of them present only once. The sample is drawn from a study of T cells in Graves' hyperthyroidism and ophthalmopathy. The study, taken as a whole, reports: In the analysis, a 13 V-J model separated ophthalmopathy from stable hyperthyroidism.

This CDR3 is 14 amino acids long. V dropped 1 base and J dropped 6 bases, with 12 bases sitting between them. CDR1 and CDR2 (germline): MDHEN, SYDVKM. Uncontrolled infection, other autoimmune disease, pregnancy or lactation excluded patients. Specimen: blood. This clonotype was obtained from a woman younger than 45 with Graves' hyperthyroidism that later progressed to Graves' ophthalmopathy. The chain is built from TRBV28 and TRBJ1-1; D gene ambiguous. The CDR3 DNA reads TGTGCCAGCAGTTTATCAGGAGGTGTTCCTGAAGCTTTCTTT. Residues: CASSLSGGVPEAFF.